This T cell receptor beta chain was identified in a study of CD8+ T cells in alopecia areata. The study, taken as a whole, reports: Lesional scalp exceeded normal scalp in clonality, especially in alopecia totalis/universalis.

There are a few counts of this clone. Its antigen is undetermined. Gene names are mouse gene names. The read halts 4 residues ahead of the CDR3 end, with the missing end drawn from the germline J gene. Following RNA extraction, reverse transcription yielded cDNA that acted as the sequencing template. Profiled with immunoSEQ multiplex PCR; TCRdb holds only in-frame clones, not every one. The table lists over 100,000 clones, no singletons, with 15% to 20% in the top ten. Germline values: CDR1 MNHDT, CDR2 YYDKIL. The junction had 7 bases not matched to a gene; V was cut back by 5 bases and J by 1 base. The CDR3 contains 17 residues.

The receptor comes from a C3H/HeJ mouse with alopecia areata. The MHC haplotype recorded for the strain is H2-k. The rearrangement uses TRBV17 and TRBJ2-3, with 12 bases matching TRBD1. The sequencing sample was made of lesional skin. The part of the CDR3 DNA that was read is TGTGCTAGCAGTGTATCCGGGACAGGGGGCCGTGCAGAA. Protein sequence: CASSVSGTGGRAE. The entire CDR3 protein is CASSVSGTGGRAETLYF.